Below are 21 T cell receptor beta chains sequenced from a single sample in a study of post-analysis software for immune sequencing data. The study, taken as a whole, reports: In patients, about 5 TRBV segments were more frequent than in controls, with TRBV5-6, TRBV5-1 and TRBV20-1 among them.

Unique molecular identifiers were built into the TCR beta cDNA libraries. A single record per CDR3 protein comes from TCRdb applying MiXCR to the PCR reads. The data show roughly 730,000 distinct CDR3 sequences, with just under 30% seen just once and more than 0.55% held by the top ten. These receptors lack a known antigen. Sequences were obtained from blood. The source is a girl under 18 with multiple sclerosis.

With regard to this clonotype: This may be a read error: a much more frequent sequence differs by one nucleotide. This is likely a read error, given that the CDR3 carries no conserved phenylalanine or tryptophan at its end. The chain couples TRBV7-8 to TRBJ2-4; D possibly uses TRBD1 or TRBD2 (5 bases each). The CDR3 is 15 amino acids. Germline values: CDR1 SGHVS, CDR2 FQNEAQ. V was trimmed by 5 bases and J by 1 base, leaving 12 bases between them. The DNA of the CDR3 is TGTGCCAGCAGCCAACTCAGGGAGGCCAAAAACATTCAGTACTGC. As protein: CASSQLREAKNIQYC.

This clonotype has more than one count but fewer than ten. The J gene is TRBJ2-7, the V gene TRBV20-1, with 7 bases matching TRBD1. The CDR3 totals 14 residues. Trimming took 5 bases from V and 3 from J; bases not matched to a gene: 10. Per germline, CDR1 DFQATT and CDR2 SNEGSKA (reference sequence). The CDR3 protein is CSAPWDRSLYEQYF. The DNA of the CDR3 is TGCAGTGCTCCATGGGACAGATCCCTCTACGAGCAGTACTTC.

The table lists this clonotype with a few counts. The genes are TRBV5-1 and TRBJ2-2; 8 bases are a match to TRBD1. This CDR3 is 15 amino acids long. The J segment lost 2 bases and the V segment lost 2 bases, leaving 2 bases of the junction unmatched. CDR1 is SGHRS and CDR2 is YFSETQ in the germline V gene. The CDR3 region is CASSLDRGNTGELFF. The CDR3 DNA reads TGCGCCAGCAGCTTAGACAGGGGAAACACCGGGGAGCTGTTTTTT.

This clonotype turned up a few times. Mismatch with germline at one junction end may stem from a read error. The rearrangement links TRBV29-1 to TRBJ1-1, with D possibly TRBD1 on 5 matching bases. The CDR3 length is 13 residues. CDR1 and CDR2 (germline): SQVTM, ANQGSEA. The CDR3 loop is CNVDRGAGTEAFF. The CDR3 DNA sequence: TGCAACGTTGACCGCGGGGCGGGCACTGAAGCTTTCTTT.

This clonotype was seen a handful of times. This chain uses TRBV7-2 with TRBJ1-2; TRBD1 is a possible D gene (5 bases). The V and J ends lost 11 bases and 6 bases respectively, with 19 bases between them. The germline V gene encodes CDR1 SGHTA and CDR2 FQGNSA. The CDR3 extends over 13 amino acids. DNA of the CDR3: TGTGCCGGCGGGGACCCCTTGGAGGATGGCTACACCTTC. Protein sequence: CAGGDPLEDGYTF.

V gene TRBV5-5 combines with J gene TRBJ1-2; D is ambiguous. CDR1 is SGHKS and CDR2 is YYEKEE in the germline V gene (reference sequence). This CDR3 has 14 residues. V lost 4 bases and J lost 4, with 14 bases in between. For the CDR3, the DNA is TGTGCCAGCAGCGCTACCGACATGAGCTATGGCTACACCTTC. This codes for CASSATDMSYGYTF.

For this clonotype: One junction end does not reproduce the germline sequence, and a read error may be involved. The chain couples TRBV18 to TRBJ2-3; TRBD1 agrees at 7 bases. The germline gives CDR1 KGHSH, CDR2 LQKENI. This CDR3 is built from 16 residues. The DNA of the CDR3 is TGTGCCAGCCCACCAGGGACAGCTATTAGCACAGATACGCAGTATTTT. Translation: CASPPGTAISTDTQYF. The full variable domain, rest sourced from reference TRBV18 and TRBJ2-3, is NAGVMQNPRHLVRRRGQEARLRCSPMKGHSHVYWYRQLPEEGLKFMVYLQKENIIDESGMPKERFSAEFPKEGPSILRIQQVVRGDSAAYFCASPPGTAISTDTQYFGPGTRLTVL.

This clonotype was picked up many times. CDR3 region: CSVRGTGGETQYF. The CDR3 nucleotides read TGCAGCGTTAGGGGGACAGGGGGAGAGACCCAGTACTTC. J is TRBJ2-5 and V is TRBV29-1; the match to TRBD1 covers 11 bases. The V and J ends lost 5 bases and 4 bases, in that order; junction bases with no gene match: 3. The CDR3 is 13 amino acids. In germline, CDR1 is SQVTM, CDR2 ANQGSEA.

This chain joins TRBV15 and TRBJ2-1, with 8 bases matching TRBD2. CDR1 LNHNV and CDR2 YYDKDF come from the germline V gene (reference sequence). The CDR3 consists of 15 residues. Germline trimming cut 0 bases from V and 9 bases from J; bases unmatched to any gene: 7. The CDR3, as DNA: TGTGCCACCAGCAGAGAAGCGGGAGAGGCGATTGAGCAGTTCTTC. Its translation: CATSREAGEAIEQFF. The full variable domain, its missing parts supplied by reference TRBV15 and TRBJ2-1, is DAMVIQNPRYQVTQFGKPVTLSCSQTLNHNVMYWYQQKSSQAPKLLFHYYDKDFNNEADTPDNFQSRRPNTSFCFLDIRSPGLGDTAMYLCATSREAGEAIEQFFGPGTRLTVL.

The chain carries TRBV24-1 and TRBJ2-1; tentative D call: TRBD1 (5 bases). CDR1 is KGHDR and CDR2 is SFDVKD in the germline V gene. The CDR3 is made up of 16 amino acids. The ends were cut back, 1 base at V and 8 bases at J, with 17 bases in the middle. The CDR3 DNA sequence: TGTGCCACCAGTGATTTTGGGGCAGGGATTGTCGATGAGCAGTTCTTC. Protein sequence: CATSDFGAGIVDEQFF.

The chain joins TRBV24-1 to TRBJ2-1, with 7 bases identical to TRBD1. Trimming removed 3 bases from V and 8 bases from J; junction bases left unmatched: 12. Per the germline V gene, CDR1 is KGHDR and CDR2 is SFDVKD. CDR3 length: 16 residues. CDR3 protein: CATSDRRQGSFYEQFF. Here the CDR3 DNA reads TGTGCCACCAGTGATCGCCGACAGGGTAGCTTTTATGAGCAGTTCTTC.

The gene calls are TRBV28 and TRBJ2-3; possibly TRBD2 for D (6 bases). CDR1 is MDHEN, CDR2 SYDVKM, per germline. The CDR3 length is 14 residues. With 1 base removed from V and 8 bases from J, the gap between germline ends came to 13 bases. CDR3 loop: CASSLSRVRGTQYF. CDR3 bases: TGTGCCAGCAGTTTATCTAGAGTGCGGGGTACGCAGTATTTT.

The chain uses TRBV20-1 and TRBJ2-3; D not certain. Germline V gene data show CDR1 as DFQATT and CDR2 as SNEGSKA (reference sequence). V gave up 3 bases and J gave up 2 bases, with 6 bases separating them. This CDR3 is 12 amino acids long. CDR3 nucleotides: TGCAGTGCTAGGACCCACACAGATACGCAGTATTTT. It is translated as CSARTHTDTQYF.

This clonotype was observed a few times. The rearrangement joins TRBV10-2 to TRBJ2-5; D is perhaps TRBD1 or TRBD2 (6 bases each). Trimming cost V 8 bases and J 1 base, with 14 bases left between them. In germline, CDR1 is WSHSY, CDR2 SAAADI. The CDR3 has 14 residues. The chain's CDR3 is CASGEDRPQETQYF. CDR3 nucleotide sequence: TGCGCCAGCGGGGAGGACAGACCCCAAGAGACCCAGTACTTC.

The chain has TRBV10-3 and TRBJ2-3; D could derive from TRBD1 or TRBD2 (5 bases each). The length of the CDR3 is 16 residues. Germline CDR1 ENHRY, CDR2 SYGVKD. V was shortened by 6 bases and J by 0 bases, with 16 bases between the two germline ends. The CDR3 coding sequence is TGTGCCATCAGCGACCGACACAGGACTAGCACAGATACGCAGTATTTT. Its protein is CAISDRHRTSTDTQYF.

The CDR3: CASSLFPSGHTDTQYF. The CDR3 DNA reads TGCGCCAGCAGCTTGTTTCCTAGCGGACACACAGATACGCAGTATTTT. The chain combines TRBV5-1 with TRBJ2-3, with 7 bases aligning to TRBD2. The length of the CDR3 is 16 residues. Germline CDR1 is SGHRS and CDR2 is YFSETQ. The junction had 7 bases not matched to a gene; V was cut back by 1 base and J by 2 bases.

Many counts were recorded for this clonotype. The CDR3 nucleotides read TGTGCCAGCAGCCCCGGGACACTCTACAATGAGCAGTTCTTC. The encoded protein is CASSPGTLYNEQFF. The chain recombines TRBV6-5 with TRBJ2-1; D is possibly TRBD1 (6 bases). V dropped 6 bases and J dropped 3 bases, with 12 bases sitting between them. The CDR3 runs 14 residues. CDR1 MNHEY and CDR2 SVGAGI come from the germline V gene.

This clonotype has only a few counts. J is TRBJ2-1 and V is TRBV29-1; 13 bases match TRBD2. Looked up from germline, CDR1 is SQVTM and CDR2 is ANQGSEA. The V segment lost 7 bases and the J segment 8 bases; nucleotides outside the gene matches: 8. The CDR3 totals 14 residues. CDR3 sequence reads: CSGRLAGGGDEQFF. The CDR3 nucleotides are TGCAGCGGCCGACTAGCGGGGGGCGGGGATGAGCAGTTCTTC.

This chain uses TRBV9 with TRBJ2-3, with D unresolved. This CDR3 contains 14 residues. Germline CDR1 is SGDLS and CDR2 is YYNGEE. Between the trimmed V and J ends, which lost 0 bases and 2 bases, there was a span of 7 bases. CDR3 nucleotides: TGTGCCAGCAGCGTAGGACGCTTCACAGATACGCAGTATTTT. Protein sequence: CASSVGRFTDTQYF.

This clonotype was counted between two and nine times. The chain has TRBV3-1 and TRBJ2-5; D gene unclear. V was trimmed by 0 bases and J by 3 bases, leaving 5 bases between them. CDR3 length equals 13 residues. The germline V gene encodes CDR1 LGHDT and CDR2 YNNKEL (reference sequence). The CDR3: CASSQDLKETQYF. The CDR3 DNA follows: TGTGCCAGCAGCCAAGACCTCAAAGAGACCCAGTACTTC.

This clonotype was detected ten times or more. The chain employs TRBV29-1 and TRBJ2-3, with TRBD1 matching over 8 bases. The CDR3 runs to 11 residues. Unmatched junction bases numbered 6, after V lost 2 bases and J lost 14 bases. From germline, CDR1 is SQVTM and CDR2 ANQGSEA. In nucleotides, the CDR3 is TGCAGCGTTGAACCCCGGGACAGGTGGTATTTT. This translates into CSVEPRDRWYF.